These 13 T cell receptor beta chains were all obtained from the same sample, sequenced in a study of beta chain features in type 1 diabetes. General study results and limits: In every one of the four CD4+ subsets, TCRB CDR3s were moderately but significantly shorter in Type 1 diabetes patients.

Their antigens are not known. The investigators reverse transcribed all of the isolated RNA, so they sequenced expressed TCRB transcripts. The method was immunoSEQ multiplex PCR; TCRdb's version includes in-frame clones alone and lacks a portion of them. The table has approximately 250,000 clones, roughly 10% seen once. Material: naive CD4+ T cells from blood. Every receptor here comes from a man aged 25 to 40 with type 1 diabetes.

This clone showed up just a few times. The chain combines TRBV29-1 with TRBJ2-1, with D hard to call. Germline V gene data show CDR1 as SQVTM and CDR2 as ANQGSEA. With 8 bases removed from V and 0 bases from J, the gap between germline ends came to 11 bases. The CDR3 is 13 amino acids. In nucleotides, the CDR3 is TGCAGCACCCTGAGGAGCTCCTACAATGAGCAGTTCTTC. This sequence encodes CSTLRSSYNEQFF.

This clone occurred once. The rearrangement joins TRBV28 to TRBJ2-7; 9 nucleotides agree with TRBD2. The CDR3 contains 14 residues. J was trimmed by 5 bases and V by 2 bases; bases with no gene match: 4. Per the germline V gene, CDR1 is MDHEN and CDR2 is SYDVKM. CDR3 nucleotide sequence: TGTGCCAGCAGTTTACTAGCGGGGCAGAACGAGCAGTACTTC. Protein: CASSLLAGQNEQYF.

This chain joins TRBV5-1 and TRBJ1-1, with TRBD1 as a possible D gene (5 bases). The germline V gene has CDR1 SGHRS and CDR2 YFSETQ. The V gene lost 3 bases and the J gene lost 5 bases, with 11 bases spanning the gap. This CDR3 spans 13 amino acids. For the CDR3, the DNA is TGCGCCAGCAGCTCCCAGGGTGGGACTGAAGCTTTCTTT. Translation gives CASSSQGGTEAFF.

Written as DNA, the CDR3 is TGTGCCAGCAGCTTAGTTGGTAGCGGGGCCTACAATGAGCAGTTCTTC. It is translated as CASSLVGSGAYNEQFF. The chain employs TRBV7-2 and TRBJ2-1, with 8 bases identical to TRBD2. CDR1 and CDR2 from the germline V gene are SGHTA and FQGNSA. J lost 2 bases, V lost 1 base, and 4 bases had no gene match. The CDR3 consists of 16 residues.

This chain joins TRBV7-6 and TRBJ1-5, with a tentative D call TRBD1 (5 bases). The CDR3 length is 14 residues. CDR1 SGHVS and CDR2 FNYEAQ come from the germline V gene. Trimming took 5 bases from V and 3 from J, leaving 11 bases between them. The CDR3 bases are TGTGCCAGCAGCGAGGTGACAGACAATCAGCCCCAGCATTTT. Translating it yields CASSEVTDNQPQHF.

CDR3 sequence: CASSQVHLAGGYNEQFF. The CDR3 DNA reads as TGTGCCAGCAGCCAAGTACATCTAGCGGGGGGGTACAATGAGCAGTTCTTC. The chain recombines TRBV14 with TRBJ2-1, with 12 positions matching TRBD2. The CDR3 totals 17 residues. V shed 1 base and J 4 bases; nucleotides not matched to a gene: 5. The germline V gene encodes CDR1 SGHDN and CDR2 FVKESK.

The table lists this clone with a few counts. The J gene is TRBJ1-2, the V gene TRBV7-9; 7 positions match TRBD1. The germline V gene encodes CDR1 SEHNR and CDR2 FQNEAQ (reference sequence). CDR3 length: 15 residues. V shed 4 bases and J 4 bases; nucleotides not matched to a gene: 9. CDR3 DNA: TGTGCCAGCAGCTCCTACAGGGGTGGGGGCTATGGCTACACCTTC. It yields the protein CASSSYRGGGYGYTF.

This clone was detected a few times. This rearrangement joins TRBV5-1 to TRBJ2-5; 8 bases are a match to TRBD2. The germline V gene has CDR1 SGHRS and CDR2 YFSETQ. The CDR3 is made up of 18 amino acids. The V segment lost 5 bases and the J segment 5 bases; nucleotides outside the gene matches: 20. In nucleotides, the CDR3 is TGCGCCAGCAGACTTAAAGGGACCGGGACTAGAGGTCCGGAGACCCAGTACTTC. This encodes CASRLKGTGTRGPETQYF.

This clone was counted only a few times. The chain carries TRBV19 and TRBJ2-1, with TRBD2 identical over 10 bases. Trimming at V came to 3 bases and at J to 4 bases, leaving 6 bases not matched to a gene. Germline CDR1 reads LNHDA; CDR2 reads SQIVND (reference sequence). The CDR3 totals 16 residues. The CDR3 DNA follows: TGTGCCAGTAGTATTGGTGAAGCGGGGGGGTACAATGAGCAGTTCTTC. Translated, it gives CASSIGEAGGYNEQFF.

The CDR3 here is CASGRGEADEQFF. CDR3 sequence (DNA): TGTGCTAGTGGCCGGGGGGAGGCGGATGAGCAGTTCTTC. The V and J genes are TRBV12-5 and TRBJ2-1; 7 bases align to TRBD2. Germline V CDR1 and CDR2: LGHNT, FRNRAP. Unmatched junction bases numbered 7, after V lost 6 bases and J lost 8 bases. This CDR3 has 13 residues.

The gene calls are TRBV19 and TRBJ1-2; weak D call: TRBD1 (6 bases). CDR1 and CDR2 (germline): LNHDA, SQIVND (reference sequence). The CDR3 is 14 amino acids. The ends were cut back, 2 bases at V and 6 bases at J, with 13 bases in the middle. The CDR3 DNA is TGTGCCAGTAGTATAAGCGGACAGTCTAATGGCTACACCTTC. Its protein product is CASSISGQSNGYTF. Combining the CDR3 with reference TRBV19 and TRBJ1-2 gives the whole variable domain DGGITQSPKYLFRKEGQNVTLSCEQNLNHDAMYWYRQDPGQGLRLIYYSQIVNDFQKGDIAEGYSVSREKKESFPLTVTSAQKNPTAFYLCASSISGQSNGYTFGSGTRLTVV.

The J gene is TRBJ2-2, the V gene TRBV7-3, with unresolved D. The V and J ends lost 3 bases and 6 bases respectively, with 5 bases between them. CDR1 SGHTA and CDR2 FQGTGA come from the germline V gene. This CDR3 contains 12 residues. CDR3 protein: CASSFGAGELFF. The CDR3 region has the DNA TGTGCCAGCAGCTTCGGAGCCGGGGAGCTGTTTTTT.

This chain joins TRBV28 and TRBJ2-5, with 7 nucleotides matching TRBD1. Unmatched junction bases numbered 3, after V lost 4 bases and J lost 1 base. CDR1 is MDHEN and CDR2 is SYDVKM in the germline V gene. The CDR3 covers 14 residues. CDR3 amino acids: CASSSGQTQETQYF. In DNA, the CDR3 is TGTGCCAGCAGTTCGGGACAGACCCAAGAGACCCAGTACTTC. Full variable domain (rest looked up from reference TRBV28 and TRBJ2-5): DVKVTQSSRYLVKRTGEKVFLECVQDMDHENMFWYRQDPGLGLRLIYFSYDVKMKEKGDIPEGYSVSREKKERFSLILESASTNQTSMYLCASSSGQTQETQYFGPGTRLLVL.